The rows below give T cell receptor beta chains drawn from one sample of a study of PD-1 blockade in classical Hodgkin lymphoma. Method: immunoSEQ multiplex PCR; TCRdb's copy keeps in-frame clones and lacks some. Among tens of thousands of clones listed, 70% to 90% were seen once. Sequencing used peripheral blood mononuclear cells (PBMCs), obtained before the fourth cycle of nivolumab. The receptors here all came from a human donor with classical Hodgkin lymphoma. Each CDR3 is given with its conserved first and last residue. D genes are given only for firm matches. The size entry is marked missing in some rows and otherwise reads once, few, many or a size class.

d_gene: .; v_gene: TRBV5-1; j_gene: TRBJ2-3; abundance: .; CDR3aa: CASSSETSTDTQYF; CDR3nt: TGCGCCAGCAGCTCGGAAACTAGCACAGATACGCAGTATTTT
d_gene: .; v_gene: TRBV7-9; j_gene: TRBJ1-5; abundance: .; CDR3aa: CASSDGGGAYSNQPQHF; CDR3nt: TGTGCCAGCAGCGACGGCGGGGGTGCTTATAGCAATCAGCCCCAGCATTTT
d_gene: TRBD1; v_gene: TRBV6-5; j_gene: TRBJ1-4; abundance: .; CDR3aa: CASSYFPGQGVEKLFF; CDR3nt: TGTGCCAGCAGTTACTTCCCGGGACAGGGGGTGGAAAAACTGTTTTTT
d_gene: .; v_gene: TRBV14; j_gene: TRBJ2-7; abundance: .; CDR3aa: CASSQDLGRGEQYF; CDR3nt: TGTGCCAGCAGCCAAGATCTGGGGCGAGGCGAGCAGTACTTC
d_gene: TRBD1; v_gene: TRBV5-1; j_gene: TRBJ2-1; abundance: .; CDR3aa: CASSEIQGDSAWQFF; CDR3nt: TGCGCCAGCTCCGAGATCCAGGGGGATAGTGCCTGGCAGTTCTTC
d_gene: TRBD1; v_gene: TRBV7-9; j_gene: TRBJ2-1; abundance: .; CDR3aa: CASRGQGWGEQFF; CDR3nt: TGTGCCAGCAGGGGACAGGGCTGGGGTGAGCAGTTCTTC
d_gene: TRBD2; v_gene: TRBV6-5; j_gene: TRBJ2-3; abundance: .; CDR3aa: CASIRTSGGAQYF; CDR3nt: TGTGCCAGCATTAGGACTAGCGGGGGGGCGCAGTATTTT
d_gene: .; v_gene: TRBV7-9; j_gene: TRBJ1-5; abundance: .; CDR3aa: CASSLDTDQPQHF; CDR3nt: TGTGCCAGCAGCTTAGACACAGATCAGCCCCAGCATTTT
d_gene: TRBD2; v_gene: TRBV18; j_gene: TRBJ2-1; abundance: once; CDR3aa: CASSGLAGPGEFF; CDR3nt: TGTGCCAGCTCTGGACTAGCGGGGCCTGGAGAGTTCTTC
d_gene: .; v_gene: TRBV6-5; j_gene: TRBJ1-2; abundance: .; CDR3aa: CASSRSQGYGYTF; CDR3nt: TGTGCTAGCAGTCGATCGCAAGGTTATGGCTACACCTTC
d_gene: .; v_gene: TRBV19; j_gene: TRBJ2-7; abundance: .; CDR3aa: CASSIEAAYEQYF; CDR3nt: TGTGCCAGTAGTATAGAGGCGGCCTACGAGCAGTACTTC
d_gene: .; v_gene: TRBV19; j_gene: TRBJ2-7; abundance: .; CDR3aa: CASSICGYF; CDR3nt: TGTGCCAGTAGTATATGTGGATACTTC
d_gene: .; v_gene: TRBV5-1; j_gene: TRBJ1-6; abundance: .; CDR3aa: CASSLTGTYNSPLHF; CDR3nt: TGCGCCAGCAGCTTGACAGGGACCTATAATTCACCCCTCCACTTT
d_gene: .; v_gene: TRBV7-8; j_gene: TRBJ1-4; abundance: .; CDR3aa: CASSRDRYNEKLFF; CDR3nt: TGTGCCAGCAGCCGCGACAGGTATAATGAAAAACTGTTTTTT
d_gene: .; v_gene: TRBV5-1; j_gene: TRBJ1-1; abundance: .; CDR3aa: CASSRDTLEAFF; CDR3nt: TGCGCCAGCAGCCGGGACACATTAGAAGCTTTCTTT
d_gene: .; v_gene: TRBV5-1; j_gene: TRBJ2-5; abundance: .; CDR3aa: CASSPRPAEGKETQYF; CDR3nt: TGCGCCAGCTCCCCCCGTCCCGCGGAAGGGAAAGAGACCCAGTACTTC
d_gene: .; v_gene: TRBV7-9; j_gene: TRBJ1-1; abundance: few; CDR3aa: CASSRTDVVFF; CDR3nt: TGTGCCAGCAGCCGGACGGACGTGGTTTTCTTT
d_gene: TRBD1; v_gene: TRBV2; j_gene: TRBJ2-7; abundance: .; CDR3aa: CASSEFDRGSYEQYF; CDR3nt: TGTGCCAGCAGTGAATTTGACAGGGGATCCTACGAGCAGTACTTC
d_gene: .; v_gene: TRBV5-4; j_gene: TRBJ2-1; abundance: .; CDR3aa: CASSLAGAEAPKFF; CDR3nt: TGTGCCAGCAGCTTGGCCGGGGCGGAGGCCCCCAAGTTCTTC
d_gene: .; v_gene: TRBV28; j_gene: TRBJ1-2; abundance: .; CDR3aa: CASQAGPYSGGYTF; CDR3nt: TGTGCCAGTCAAGCCGGACCTTACTCGGGTGGCTACACCTTC
d_gene: .; v_gene: TRBV5-1; j_gene: TRBJ2-1; abundance: .; CDR3aa: CASSLQPGGTSYNEQFF; CDR3nt: TGCGCCAGCAGCTTGCAACCGGGCGGGACCTCCTACAATGAGCAGTTCTTC
d_gene: .; v_gene: TRBV29-1; j_gene: TRBJ1-5; abundance: .; CDR3aa: CSVEEAPNQPQHF; CDR3nt: TGCAGCGTTGAAGAGGCTCCCAATCAGCCCCAGCATTTT
d_gene: .; v_gene: TRBV5-1; j_gene: TRBJ2-7; abundance: .; CDR3aa: CASSFTTGSHEQYF; CDR3nt: TGCGCCAGCAGCTTCACAACAGGATCCCACGAGCAGTACTTC
d_gene: .; v_gene: TRBV5-4; j_gene: TRBJ2-5; abundance: .; CDR3aa: CASSLAMDHAETQYF; CDR3nt: TGTGCCAGCAGCTTGGCCATGGACCACGCAGAGACCCAGTACTTC
d_gene: TRBD2; v_gene: TRBV10-3; j_gene: TRBJ2-3; abundance: .; CDR3aa: CATGTSGTDTQYF; CDR3nt: TGTGCCACCGGGACTAGCGGAACAGATACGCAGTATTTT
d_gene: .; v_gene: TRBV19; j_gene: TRBJ1-2; abundance: .; CDR3aa: CASSGGRIYGYTF; CDR3nt: TGTGCCAGTAGTGGGGGACGGATTTATGGCTACACCTTC
d_gene: TRBD1; v_gene: TRBV7-9; j_gene: TRBJ2-1; abundance: .; CDR3aa: CASSQKQGATVEQFF; CDR3nt: TGTGCCAGCAGCCAAAAACAGGGGGCGACCGTTGAGCAGTTCTTC
d_gene: .; v_gene: TRBV5-1; j_gene: TRBJ1-6; abundance: once; CDR3aa: CASGVGVSSPLHF; CDR3nt: TGCGCCAGCGGGGTGGGGGTGTCTTCACCCCTCCACTTT
d_gene: .; v_gene: TRBV5-1; j_gene: TRBJ1-3; abundance: once; CDR3aa: CASSLDGTSGNTIYF; CDR3nt: TGCGCCAGCAGCTTGGACGGCACCTCTGGAAACACCATATATTTT
d_gene: .; v_gene: TRBV12-5; j_gene: TRBJ1-2; abundance: .; CDR3aa: CASARIRGAYGYTF; CDR3nt: TGTGCTAGTGCCCGAATCCGGGGGGCGTATGGCTACACCTTC
d_gene: .; v_gene: TRBV11-2; j_gene: TRBJ2-7; abundance: few; CDR3aa: CASSLARYSYEQYF; CDR3nt: TGTGCCAGCAGCCTAGCCAGGTACTCCTACGAGCAGTACTTC
d_gene: TRBD1; v_gene: TRBV5-1; j_gene: TRBJ1-4; abundance: .; CDR3aa: CASSPGGPNEKLFF; CDR3nt: TGCGCCAGCAGCCCAGGGGGACCCAATGAAAAACTGTTTTTT
d_gene: .; v_gene: TRBV6-5; j_gene: TRBJ1-1; abundance: .; CDR3aa: CASSYNLNTEAFF; CDR3nt: TGTGCCAGCAGTTATAACTTGAACACTGAAGCTTTCTTT
d_gene: .; v_gene: TRBV5-1; j_gene: TRBJ2-6; abundance: once; CDR3aa: CASSLDGYSGANVLTF; CDR3nt: TGCGCCAGCAGCTTGGACGGGTATTCCGGGGCCAACGTCCTGACTTTC
d_gene: .; v_gene: TRBV27; j_gene: TRBJ1-5; abundance: .; CDR3aa: CASSSSPDLNQPQHF; CDR3nt: TGTGCCAGCAGCAGCTCTCCTGACCTCAATCAGCCCCAGCATTTT
d_gene: TRBD1; v_gene: TRBV7-9; j_gene: TRBJ1-1; abundance: .; CDR3aa: CASSSVGQGASDTEAFF; CDR3nt: TGTGCCAGCAGCTCGGTGGGACAGGGGGCGTCAGACACTGAAGCTTTCTTT
d_gene: .; v_gene: TRBV5-1; j_gene: TRBJ1-2; abundance: once; CDR3aa: CASSFGDALGGYTF; CDR3nt: TGCGCCAGCAGCTTTGGGGACGCCCTTGGAGGCTACACCTTC